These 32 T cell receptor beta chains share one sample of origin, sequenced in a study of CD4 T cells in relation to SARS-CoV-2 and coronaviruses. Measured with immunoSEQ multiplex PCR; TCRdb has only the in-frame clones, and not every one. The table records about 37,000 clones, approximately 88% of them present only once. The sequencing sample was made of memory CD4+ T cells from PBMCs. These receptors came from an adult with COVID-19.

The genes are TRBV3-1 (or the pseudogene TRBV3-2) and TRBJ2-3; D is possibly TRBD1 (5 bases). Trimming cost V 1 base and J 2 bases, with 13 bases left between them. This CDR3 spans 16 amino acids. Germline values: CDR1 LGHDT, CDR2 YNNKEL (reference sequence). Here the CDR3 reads CASSQAVRGFTDTQYF. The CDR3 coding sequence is TGTGCCAGCAGCCAAGCGGTTAGGGGATTCACAGATACGCAGTATTTT.

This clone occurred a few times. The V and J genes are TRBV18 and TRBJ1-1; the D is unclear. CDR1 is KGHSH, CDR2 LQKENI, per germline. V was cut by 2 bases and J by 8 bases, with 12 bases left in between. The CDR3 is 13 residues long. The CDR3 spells CASSPKGNGEAFF. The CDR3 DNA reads TGTGCCAGCTCACCAAAGGGTAATGGGGAAGCTTTCTTT.

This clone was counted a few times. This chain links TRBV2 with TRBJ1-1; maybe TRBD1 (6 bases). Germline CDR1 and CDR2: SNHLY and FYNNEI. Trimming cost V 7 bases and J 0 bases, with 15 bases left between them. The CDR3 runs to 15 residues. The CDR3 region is CASTIPDSMNTEAFF. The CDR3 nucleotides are TGTGCCAGCACTATCCCGGACAGTATGAACACTGAAGCTTTCTTT.

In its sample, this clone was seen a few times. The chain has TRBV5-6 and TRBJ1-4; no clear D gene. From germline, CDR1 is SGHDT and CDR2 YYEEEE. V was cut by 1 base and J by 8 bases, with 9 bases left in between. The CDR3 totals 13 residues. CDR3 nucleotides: TGTGCCAGCAGCTTGCGCGAGATCGAAAAACTGTTTTTT. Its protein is CASSLREIEKLFF.

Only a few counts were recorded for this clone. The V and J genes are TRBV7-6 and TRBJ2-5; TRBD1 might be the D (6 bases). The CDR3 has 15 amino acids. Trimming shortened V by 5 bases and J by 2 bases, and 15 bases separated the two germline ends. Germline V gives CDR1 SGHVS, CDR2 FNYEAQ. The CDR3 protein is CASSPTWTEQETQYF. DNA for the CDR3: TGTGCCAGCAGCCCTACCTGGACAGAACAAGAGACCCAGTACTTC.

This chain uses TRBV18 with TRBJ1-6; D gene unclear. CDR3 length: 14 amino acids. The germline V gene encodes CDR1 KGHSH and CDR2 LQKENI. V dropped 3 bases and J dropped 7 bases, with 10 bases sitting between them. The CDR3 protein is CASSPGPVNSPLHF. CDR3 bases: TGTGCCAGCTCACCTGGCCCAGTGAATTCACCCCTCCACTTT.

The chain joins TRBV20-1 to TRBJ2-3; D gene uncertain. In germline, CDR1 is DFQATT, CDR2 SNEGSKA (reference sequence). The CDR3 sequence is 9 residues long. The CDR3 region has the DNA TGCAGCAACACAGATACGCAGTATTTT. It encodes CSNTDTQYF.

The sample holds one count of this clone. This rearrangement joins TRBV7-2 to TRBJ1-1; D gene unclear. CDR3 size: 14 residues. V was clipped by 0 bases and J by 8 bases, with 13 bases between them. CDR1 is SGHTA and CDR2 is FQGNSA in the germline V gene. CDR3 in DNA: TGTGCCAGCAGCTTAGCGCGGCCGGTCGACGAAGCTTTCTTT. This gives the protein CASSLARPVDEAFF. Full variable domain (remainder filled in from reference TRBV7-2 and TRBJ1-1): GAGVSQSPSNKVTEKGKDVELRCDPISGHTALYWYRQSLGQGLEFLIYFQGNSAPDKSGLPSDRFSAERTGGSVSTLTIQRTQQEDSAVYLCASSLARPVDEAFFGQGTRLTVV.

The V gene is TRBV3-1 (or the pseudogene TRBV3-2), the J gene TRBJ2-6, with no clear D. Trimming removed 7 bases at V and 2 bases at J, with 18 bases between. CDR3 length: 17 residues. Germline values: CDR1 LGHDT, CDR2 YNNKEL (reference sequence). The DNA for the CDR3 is TGTGCCAGCAATGTCCGGCAAACAAATACTGGGGCCAACGTCCTGACTTTC. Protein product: CASNVRQTNTGANVLTF.

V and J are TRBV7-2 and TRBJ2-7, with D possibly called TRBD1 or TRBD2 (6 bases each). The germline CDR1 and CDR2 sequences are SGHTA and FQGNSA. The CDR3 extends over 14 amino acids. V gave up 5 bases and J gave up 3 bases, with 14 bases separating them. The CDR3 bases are TGTGCCAGCAGCCGTGGGGGGCAGGGCTACGAGCAGTACTTC. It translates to CASSRGGQGYEQYF.

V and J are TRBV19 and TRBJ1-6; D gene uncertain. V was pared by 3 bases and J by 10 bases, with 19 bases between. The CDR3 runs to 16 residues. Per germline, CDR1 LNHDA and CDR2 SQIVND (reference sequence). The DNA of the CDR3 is TGTGCCAGTAGTATGTCGGCGGGATGGGGTATCTCACCCCTCCACTTT. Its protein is CASSMSAGWGISPLHF.

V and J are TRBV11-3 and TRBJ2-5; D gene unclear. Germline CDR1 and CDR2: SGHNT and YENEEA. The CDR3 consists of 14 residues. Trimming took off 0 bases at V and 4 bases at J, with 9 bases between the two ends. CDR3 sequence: CASSLEGLRETQYF. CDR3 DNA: TGTGCCAGCAGCTTAGAGGGTTTACGAGAGACCCAGTACTTC. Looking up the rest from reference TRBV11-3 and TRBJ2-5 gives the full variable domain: EAGVVQSPRYKIIEKKQPVAFWCNPISGHNTLYWYLQNLGQGPELLIRYENEEAVDDSQLPKDRFSAERLKGVDSTLKIQPAELGDSAVYLCASSLEGLRETQYFGPGTRLLVL.

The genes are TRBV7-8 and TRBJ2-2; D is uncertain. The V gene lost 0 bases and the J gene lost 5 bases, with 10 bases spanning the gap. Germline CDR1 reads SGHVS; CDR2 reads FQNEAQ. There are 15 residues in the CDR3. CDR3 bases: TGTGCCAGCAGCTTAGCGGATCCTGAGACCGGGGAGCTGTTTTTT. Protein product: CASSLADPETGELFF.

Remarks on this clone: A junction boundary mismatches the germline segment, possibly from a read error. CDR3 DNA: TGTGTCAGCTCACCCACAGGGGGTGCCACTGAAGCTTTCTTT. Protein sequence: CVSSPTGGATEAFF. The chain employs TRBV18 and TRBJ1-1; 8 nucleotides align to TRBD1. CDR3 length equals 14 residues. Germline values: CDR1 KGHSH, CDR2 LQKENI.

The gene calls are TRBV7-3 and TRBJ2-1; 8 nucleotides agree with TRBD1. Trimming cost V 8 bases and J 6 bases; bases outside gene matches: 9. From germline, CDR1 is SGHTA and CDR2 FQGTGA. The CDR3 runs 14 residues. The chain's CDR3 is CASGTGPSSNEQFF. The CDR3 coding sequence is TGTGCCAGCGGGACAGGTCCGTCGTCCAATGAGCAGTTCTTC. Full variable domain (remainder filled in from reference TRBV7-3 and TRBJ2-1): GAGVSQTPSNKVTEKGKYVELRCDPISGHTALYWYRQSLGQGPEFLIYFQGTGAADDSGLPNDRFFAVRPEGSVSTLKIQRTERGDSAVYLCASGTGPSSNEQFFGPGTRLTVL.

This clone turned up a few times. CDR3 in DNA: TGTGCCGTTACGTGGGGGCTCGACACTGAAGCTTTCTTT. Its protein is CAVTWGLDTEAFF. This chain uses TRBV12-3 or TRBV12-4 with TRBJ1-1; tentative D call: TRBD1 (6 bases). This CDR3 has 13 amino acids. With 11 bases removed from V and 3 bases from J, the gap between germline ends came to 16 bases.

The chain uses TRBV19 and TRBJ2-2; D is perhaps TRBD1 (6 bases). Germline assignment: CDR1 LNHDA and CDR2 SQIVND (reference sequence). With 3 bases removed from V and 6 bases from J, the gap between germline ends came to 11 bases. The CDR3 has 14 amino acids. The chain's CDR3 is CASSIGGESGELFF. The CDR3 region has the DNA TGTGCCAGTAGTATTGGGGGCGAGTCCGGGGAGCTGTTTTTT.

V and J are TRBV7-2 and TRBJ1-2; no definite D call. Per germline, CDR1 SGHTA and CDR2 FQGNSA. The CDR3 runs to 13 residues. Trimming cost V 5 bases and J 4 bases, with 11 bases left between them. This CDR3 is CASSPDLLYGYTF. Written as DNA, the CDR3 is TGTGCCAGCAGCCCTGACTTACTCTATGGCTACACCTTC.

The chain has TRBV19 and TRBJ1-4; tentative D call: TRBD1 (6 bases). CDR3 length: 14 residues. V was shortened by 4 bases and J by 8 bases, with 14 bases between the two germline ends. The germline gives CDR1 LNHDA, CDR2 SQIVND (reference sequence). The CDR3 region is CASSKRQEREKLFF. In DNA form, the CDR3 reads TGTGCCAGTAGTAAAAGACAGGAACGGGAAAAACTGTTTTTT.

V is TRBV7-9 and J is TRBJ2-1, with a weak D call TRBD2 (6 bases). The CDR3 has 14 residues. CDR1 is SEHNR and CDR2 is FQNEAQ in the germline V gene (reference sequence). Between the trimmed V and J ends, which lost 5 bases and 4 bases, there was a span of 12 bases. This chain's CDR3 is CASSPGGGYNEQFF. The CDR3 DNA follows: TGTGCCAGCAGCCCCGGGGGTGGTTACAATGAGCAGTTCTTC.

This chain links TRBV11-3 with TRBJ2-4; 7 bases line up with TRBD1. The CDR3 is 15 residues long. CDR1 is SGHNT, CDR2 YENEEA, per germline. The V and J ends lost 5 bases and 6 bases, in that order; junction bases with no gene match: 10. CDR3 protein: CASSNPRTGSNIQYF. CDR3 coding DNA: TGTGCCAGCAGCAACCCCCGGACAGGTTCAAACATTCAGTACTTC.

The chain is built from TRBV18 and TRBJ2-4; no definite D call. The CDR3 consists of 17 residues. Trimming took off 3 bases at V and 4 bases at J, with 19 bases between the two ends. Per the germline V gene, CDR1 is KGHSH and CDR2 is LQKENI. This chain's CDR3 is CASSPAHSAEAKNIQYF. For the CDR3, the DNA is TGTGCCAGCTCACCCGCCCACAGTGCGGAAGCTAAAAACATTCAGTACTTC.

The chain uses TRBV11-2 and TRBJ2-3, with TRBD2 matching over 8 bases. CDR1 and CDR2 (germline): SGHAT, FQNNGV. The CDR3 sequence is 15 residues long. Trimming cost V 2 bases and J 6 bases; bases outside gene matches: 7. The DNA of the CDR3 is TGTGCCAGCAGCTTAACCCAGCGGGGGAGGGATACGCAGTATTTT. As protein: CASSLTQRGRDTQYF. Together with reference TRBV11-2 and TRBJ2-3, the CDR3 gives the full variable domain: EAGVAQSPRYKIIEKRQSVAFWCNPISGHATLYWYQQILGQGPKLLIQFQNNGVVDDSQLPKDRFSAERLKGVDSTLKIQPAKLEDSAVYLCASSLTQRGRDTQYFGPGTRLTVL.

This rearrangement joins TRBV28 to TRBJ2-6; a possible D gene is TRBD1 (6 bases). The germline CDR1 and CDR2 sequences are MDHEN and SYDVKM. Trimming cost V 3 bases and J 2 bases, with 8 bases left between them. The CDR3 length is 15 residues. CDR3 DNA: TGTGCCAGCAGTTTCCCAGGGGCTGGGGCCAACGTCCTGACTTTC. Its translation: CASSFPGAGANVLTF.

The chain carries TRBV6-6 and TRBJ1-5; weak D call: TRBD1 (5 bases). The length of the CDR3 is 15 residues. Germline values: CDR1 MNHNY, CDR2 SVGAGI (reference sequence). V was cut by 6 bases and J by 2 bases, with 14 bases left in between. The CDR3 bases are TGTGCCAGCAGCGGGATGACAGTGGGCAATCAGCCCCAGCATTTT. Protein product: CASSGMTVGNQPQHF.

The CDR3 region has the DNA TGTGCCAGCGGGATTCGGAATGAGCAGTTCTTC. Its translation: CASGIRNEQFF. The chain combines TRBV2 with TRBJ2-1, with D unclear. The V gene's germline CDR1 is SNHLY and CDR2 FYNNEI. The V end was cut by 8 bases, the J end by 7 bases, with 9 bases between. This CDR3 region has 11 residues. The full variable domain, in which reference TRBV2 and TRBJ2-1 provide the parts outside the CDR3, is EPEVTQTPSHQVTQMGQEVILRCVPISNHLYFYWYRQILGQKVEFLVSFYNNEISEKSEIFDDQFSVERPDGSNFTLKIRSTKLEDSAMYFCASGIRNEQFFGPGTRLTVL.

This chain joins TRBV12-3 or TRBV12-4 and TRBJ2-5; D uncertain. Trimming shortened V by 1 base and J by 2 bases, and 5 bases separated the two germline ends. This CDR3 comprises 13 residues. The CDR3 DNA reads TGTGCCAGCAGTTTAGACATACAAGAGACCCAGTACTTC. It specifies CASSLDIQETQYF.

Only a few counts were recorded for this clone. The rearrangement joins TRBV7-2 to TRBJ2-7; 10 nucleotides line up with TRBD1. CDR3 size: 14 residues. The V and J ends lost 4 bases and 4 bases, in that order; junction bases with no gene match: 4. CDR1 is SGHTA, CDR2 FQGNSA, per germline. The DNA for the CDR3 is TGTGCCAGCAGCTCTCCGGGACAGGGGTACGAGCAGTACTTC. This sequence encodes CASSSPGQGYEQYF.

The CDR3 DNA is TGTGCCATCAGTGAGGTGAGAAACACCGGGGAGCTGTTTTTT. Protein: CAISEVRNTGELFF. J is TRBJ2-2 and V is TRBV10-3; D gene unclear. The germline V gene has CDR1 ENHRY and CDR2 SYGVKD. This CDR3 contains 14 residues. Trimming cost V 2 bases and J 2 bases, with 6 bases left between them.

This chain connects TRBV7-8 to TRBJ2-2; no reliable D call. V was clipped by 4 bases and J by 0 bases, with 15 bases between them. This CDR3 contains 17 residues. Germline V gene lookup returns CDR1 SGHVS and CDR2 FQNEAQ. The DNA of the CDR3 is TGTGCCAGCAGCTCCTGGGCGCGCTCGGCGAACACCGGGGAGCTGTTTTTT. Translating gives CASSSWARSANTGELFF.

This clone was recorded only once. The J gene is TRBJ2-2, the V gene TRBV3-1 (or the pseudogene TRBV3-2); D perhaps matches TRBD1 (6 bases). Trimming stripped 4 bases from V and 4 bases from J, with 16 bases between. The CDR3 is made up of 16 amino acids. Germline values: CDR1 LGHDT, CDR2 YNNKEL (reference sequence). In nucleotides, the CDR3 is TGTGCCAGCAGCCTTGGACTTACAGGGATCACCGGGGAGCTGTTTTTT. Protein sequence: CASSLGLTGITGELFF.

The CDR3 here is CASSPFSPLHF. The CDR3 region has the DNA TGTGCCAGTAGTCCTTTTTCACCCCTCCACTTT. The chain recombines TRBV19 with TRBJ1-6; the D is unclear. This CDR3 region has 11 residues. Germline CDR1 LNHDA, CDR2 SQIVND (reference sequence). The V gene lost 5 bases and the J gene lost 9 bases, with 5 bases spanning the gap.